This T cell receptor beta chain came from a study of blood T cell repertoires in COVID-19. With 1 base removed from V and 8 bases from J, the gap between germline ends came to 15 bases. The germline CDR1 and CDR2 sequences are MNHEY and SVGAGI. This CDR3 spans 15 amino acids. Authors' methods: The authors estimated nucleated cell counts from reference gene primer amplification. Generated by immunoSEQ multiplex PCR, the TCRdb table keeps only in-frame clones and is missing some. V, J and clone size are taken as reported in that table, and D and trimming were inferred from the DNA itself. The sample lists about 380,000 clones; roughly 91% were seen once.

The chain couples TRBV6-5 to TRBJ2-1; D possibly corresponds to TRBD2 (7 bases). Sequencing input: PBMCs or T cells enriched from blood (not recorded which). The clonotype was recovered from a woman aged 18-29 years who had recovered from COVID-19. The CDR3 protein is CASSYWEGRGDEQFF. The CDR3 DNA reads as TGTGCCAGCAGTTACTGGGAGGGTAGGGGGGATGAGCAGTTCTTC.